The 9 T cell receptor beta chains in this list originate from one sample, sequenced in a study of control samples from healthy donors and cancer patients. Produced via immunoSEQ multiplex PCR; TCRdb's table is partial and in-frame only. The sample totals roughly 190,000 clones; its top ten clones hold 2% to 2.5%. The sequencing sample was made of blood. Receptors originate from a woman younger than 45 in good health.

The chain couples TRBV7-2 to TRBJ1-2, with a possible D match to TRBD1 (5 bases). Germline V gives CDR1 SGHTA, CDR2 FQGNSA. Trimming took 0 bases from V and 8 from J, leaving 13 bases between them. The CDR3 extends over 14 amino acids. The CDR3 DNA reads as TGTGCCAGCAGCTTAGCAGGCAGGGAGTCCGGCTACACCTTC. It translates to CASSLAGRESGYTF.

This chain joins TRBV20-1 and TRBJ1-1; D gene ambiguous. CDR3 length: 13 residues. Germline V gene sequence: CDR1 DFQATT, CDR2 SNEGSKA (reference sequence). Trimming pared 3 bases from V and 0 bases from J, leaving 8 bases between. The CDR3 loop reads CSASWEMNTEAFF. The CDR3 DNA is TGCAGTGCTAGTTGGGAAATGAACACTGAAGCTTTCTTT.

Turning to this clone: The sample carries other DNA sequences with the same CDR3. This chain links TRBV7-9 with TRBJ1-5; D is undetermined. The V gene's germline CDR1 is SEHNR and CDR2 FQNEAQ (reference sequence). Between the trimmed V and J ends, which lost 1 base and 0 bases, there was a span of 4 bases. This CDR3 is built from 14 residues. CDR3 region: CASSLDSSNQPQHF. The CDR3 bases are TGTGCCAGCAGCTTAGACAGTAGCAATCAGCCCCAGCATTTT.

The chain recombines TRBV6-5 with TRBJ1-4; the D gene is possibly TRBD1 (6 bases). Trimming shortened V by 7 bases and J by 7 bases, and 13 bases separated the two germline ends. Germline CDR1 reads MNHEY; CDR2 reads SVGAGI. The CDR3 extends over 13 amino acids. The CDR3 here is CASTIIRGEKLFF. The CDR3 DNA follows: TGTGCCAGCACAATCATCAGGGGTGAAAAACTGTTTTTT.

Note on this clone: Other DNA sequences within the sample encode an identical CDR3. The CDR3 nucleotides are TGTGCCAGCAGCCGAGGCACAGATACGCAGTATTTT. Residues: CASSRGTDTQYF. V is TRBV11-2 and J is TRBJ2-3; the D is unclear. V lost 5 bases and J 1 base, leaving 4 bases between the germline ends. Germline V gene data show CDR1 as SGHAT and CDR2 as FQNNGV. This CDR3 has 12 residues.

This sequence joins TRBV15 and TRBJ1-1; D is unresolved. Trimming shortened V by 0 bases and J by 5 bases, and 13 bases separated the two germline ends. Germline values: CDR1 LNHNV, CDR2 YYDKDF (reference sequence). The CDR3 extends over 15 amino acids. The CDR3 bases are TGTGCCACCAGCAGAGATATGCGGGCGCGAACTGAAGCTTTCTTT. Its protein product is CATSRDMRARTEAFF.

The chain uses TRBV19 and TRBJ1-3, with D uncertain. The CDR3 spans 14 residues. The V and J ends lost 3 bases and 0 bases respectively, with 6 bases between them. The germline V gene has CDR1 LNHDA and CDR2 SQIVND (reference sequence). CDR3 DNA sequence: TGTGCCAGTAGTATTTCGAGCTCTGGAAACACCATATATTTT. Amino acids: CASSISSSGNTIYF. Complete variable domain (other parts from reference TRBV19 and TRBJ1-3): DGGITQSPKYLFRKEGQNVTLSCEQNLNHDAMYWYRQDPGQGLRLIYYSQIVNDFQKGDIAEGYSVSREKKESFPLTVTSAQKNPTAFYLCASSISSSGNTIYFGEGSWLTVV.

The chain uses TRBV28 and TRBJ1-1; D gene uncertain. This CDR3 has 11 residues. The germline V gene encodes CDR1 MDHEN and CDR2 SYDVKM. V was cut by 8 bases and J by 5 bases, with 9 bases left in between. CDR3 region: CASSIRTEAFF. CDR3 nucleotides: TGTGCCAGCTCGATCCGAACTGAAGCTTTCTTT. The full variable domain, rest sourced from reference TRBV28 and TRBJ1-1, is DVKVTQSSRYLVKRTGEKVFLECVQDMDHENMFWYRQDPGLGLRLIYFSYDVKMKEKGDIPEGYSVSREKKERFSLILESASTNQTSMYLCASSIRTEAFFGQGTRLTVV.

The chain uses TRBV6-5 and TRBJ1-2, with D unresolved. This CDR3 comprises 13 residues. CDR1 is MNHEY, CDR2 SVGAGI, per germline. Trimming pared 6 bases from V and 8 bases from J, leaving 16 bases between. The CDR3 reads CASSQRERGGYTF. The DNA for the CDR3 is TGTGCCAGCAGCCAGAGGGAGAGAGGCGGCTACACCTTC.